The 20 T cell receptor beta chains below all came from one sample that was sequenced in a study of cytotoxic CD8 clonotypes in ibrutinib-treated CLL. TCRdb's copy holds only in-frame clones and misses some; the assay was immunoSEQ multiplex PCR. The sample lists about 160,000 clones; 81% were seen once. The starting material was PBMCs, obtained after 12 months of ibrutinib treatment. The origin of the receptors is a human donor with chronic lymphocytic leukemia.

V gene TRBV21-1 combines with J gene TRBJ2-4. TRBV21-1 counts as a pseudogene. This CDR3 spans 16 amino acids. The CDR3 region has the DNA TGTGCCAGCAGCATCCCGGGACGGGCAGCCAAAAACATTCAGTACTTC. Translation: CASSIPGRAAKNIQYF.

A single count supports this clone. The chain recombines TRBV19 with TRBJ2-1, with 7 bases matching TRBD2. Germline V gene data show CDR1 as LNHDA and CDR2 as SQIVND (reference sequence). Losses at the gene ends were 3 bases for V and 0 bases for J; bases not matched to a gene: 2. This CDR3 spans 15 amino acids. The CDR3 region is CASSMTSRSYNEQFF. CDR3 DNA: TGTGCCAGTAGTATGACTAGCCGCTCCTACAATGAGCAGTTCTTC.

The genes are TRBV4-1 and TRBJ2-1; 11 nucleotides align to TRBD2. The CDR3 has 16 amino acids. Germline-derived CDR1 and CDR2 are MGHRA and YSYEKL. The V and J ends lost 3 bases and 2 bases, in that order; junction bases with no gene match: 3. This CDR3 reads CASSQVAGGPYNEQFF. DNA for the CDR3: TGCGCCAGCAGCCAGGTAGCGGGAGGGCCCTACAATGAGCAGTTCTTC.

There are a few counts of this clone. The rearrangement uses TRBV5-4 and TRBJ1-1, with D perhaps matching TRBD1 (5 bases). V was pared by 4 bases and J by 0 bases, with 19 bases between. Germline-derived CDR1 and CDR2 are SGHNT and YYREEE (reference sequence). The CDR3 extends over 17 amino acids. The CDR3 bases are TGTGCCAGCAGCCCTGGGGGAGGGGCAGGGATGAACACTGAAGCTTTCTTT. This codes for CASSPGGGAGMNTEAFF.

This clone was found once. The chain links TRBV29-1 to TRBJ2-2; 7 bases are shared with TRBD2. V shed 3 bases, J shed 5 bases, and the junction held 3 bases outside the gene matches. Germline assignment: CDR1 SQVTM and CDR2 ANQGSEA. The CDR3 consists of 13 residues. CDR3: CSVDPAGTGELFF. The CDR3 region has the DNA TGCAGCGTTGACCCAGCGGGGACCGGGGAGCTGTTTTTT.

CDR3 protein: CASSYREGSYEQYF. CDR3 DNA: TGTGCCAGCAGTTATAGGGAGGGCTCCTACGAGCAGTACTTC. The chain uses TRBV6-6 and TRBJ2-7; 7 nucleotides match TRBD2. This CDR3 region has 14 residues. V shed 3 bases, J shed 0 bases, and the junction held 2 bases outside the gene matches. CDR1 and CDR2 (germline): MNHNY, SVGAGI (reference sequence).

The chain combines TRBV6-6 with TRBJ1-1; perhaps TRBD1 as D (5 bases). The CDR3 has 13 residues. Trimming pared 2 bases from V and 11 bases from J, leaving 15 bases between. Germline lookup yields CDR1 MNHNY and CDR2 SVGAGI (reference sequence). The CDR3 nucleotides read TGTGCCAGCAGTTACGGGGCCCGTGCTGGGGCTTTCTTT. Its protein is CASSYGARAGAFF.

This rearrangement joins TRBV5-1 to TRBJ2-1; D unclear. With 2 bases removed from V and 9 bases from J, the gap between germline ends came to 12 bases. CDR1 and CDR2 from the germline V gene are SGHRS and YFSETQ. The CDR3 extends over 13 amino acids. CDR3 in amino acids: CASSLYTEGEQFF. CDR3 nucleotide sequence: TGCGCCAGCAGCTTATACACAGAAGGTGAGCAGTTCTTC.

This chain joins TRBV28 and TRBJ1-4, with 8 bases fitting TRBD1. This CDR3 spans 15 amino acids. The germline V gene encodes CDR1 MDHEN and CDR2 SYDVKM. V was clipped by 5 bases and J by 10 bases; unmatched bases: 12. CDR3 in DNA: TGTGCCAGCAGTGAAAACCTCGGACAGGGAGCAAAACTGTTTTTT. This codes for CASSENLGQGAKLFF.

The sample holds a few counts of this clone. The CDR3 spells CASSQLGWRGKTDTQYF. The CDR3 DNA follows: TGTGCCAGCAGCCAACTGGGATGGAGGGGGAAGACAGATACGCAGTATTTT. The chain combines TRBV4-2 with TRBJ2-3; the D gene could be TRBD1 or TRBD2 (6 bases each). This CDR3 is 17 amino acids long. V lost 2 bases and J lost 3, with 18 bases in between. Germline values: CDR1 LGHNA, CDR2 YNFKEQ.

This clone was seen a handful of times. The rearrangement links TRBV25-1 to TRBJ1-2, with D maybe TRBD1 (5 bases). Trimming removed 5 bases from V and 6 bases from J, with 22 bases in between. The germline V gene encodes CDR1 MGHDK and CDR2 SYGVNS. CDR3 length: 16 amino acids. In DNA form, the CDR3 reads TGTGCCAGCAGTAGGCAGGTGGGGACTTTTACGGATGGCTACACCTTC. This gives the protein CASSRQVGTFTDGYTF.

The chain links TRBV28 to TRBJ1-2; 12 positions match TRBD1. The germline gives CDR1 MDHEN, CDR2 SYDVKM. This CDR3 region has 15 residues. With V trimmed by 3 bases and J by 3 bases, 2 bases remained unmatched. This CDR3 reads CASSLRDRGHYGYTF. CDR3 in DNA: TGTGCCAGCAGTTTGAGGGACAGGGGGCACTATGGCTACACCTTC.

The chain uses TRBV12-5 and TRBJ2-1; a possible D gene is TRBD1 (5 bases). Germline assignment: CDR1 LGHNT and CDR2 FRNRAP. V was trimmed by 0 bases and J by 9 bases, leaving 27 bases between them. The CDR3 is 19 residues long. The CDR3 DNA follows: TGTGCTAGTGGTTTGGTACCCCTGGGCCAGGGTAGGATTCGGCGTGAGCAGTTCTTC. Protein: CASGLVPLGQGRIRREQFF.

This sequence joins TRBV27 and TRBJ2-7, with 9 bases fitting TRBD2. V was pared by 5 bases and J by 1 base, with 15 bases of the junction left unmatched. The CDR3 totals 18 residues. CDR1 MNHEY and CDR2 SMNVEV come from the germline V gene (reference sequence). The CDR3 region has the DNA TGTGCCAGCAGTCGCGGGAGGGGAGGGAGTGGGGGTTCCTACGAGCAGTACTTC. It is translated as CASSRGRGGSGGSYEQYF.

This clone was seen only once. The genes are TRBV25-1 and TRBJ2-7; 10 nucleotides align to TRBD2. This CDR3 comprises 13 residues. V was clipped by 6 bases and J by 3 bases; unmatched bases: 2. The germline V gene encodes CDR1 MGHDK and CDR2 SYGVNS. The CDR3 sequence: CASSLAGDYEQYF. The CDR3 nucleotides are TGTGCCAGCAGCCTAGCGGGAGACTACGAGCAGTACTTC.

This chain joins TRBV20-1 and TRBJ2-1; the D is unclear. The CDR3 loop spans 11 amino acids. Germline values: CDR1 DFQATT, CDR2 SNEGSKA (reference sequence). V was shortened by 3 bases and J by 13 bases, with 13 bases between the two germline ends. This chain's CDR3 is CSASGQASQFF. Written as DNA, the CDR3 is TGCAGTGCTAGTGGTCAGGCCTCTCAGTTCTTC.

V is TRBV18 and J is TRBJ2-6, with D perhaps TRBD2 (5 bases). Germline V gene sequence: CDR1 KGHSH, CDR2 LQKENI. This CDR3 contains 17 residues. With 3 bases removed from V and 0 bases from J, the gap between germline ends came to 12 bases. The CDR3 nucleotides read TGTGCCAGCTCACCCACAATGACTAACTCTGGGGCCAACGTCCTGACTTTC. This codes for CASSPTMTNSGANVLTF.

V and J are TRBV7-2 and TRBJ2-7, with 13 bases that match TRBD2. V lost 4 bases and J lost 1; bases outside the gene matches: 4. Germline values: CDR1 SGHTA, CDR2 FQGNSA. The CDR3 runs 16 residues. CDR3 bases: TGTGCCAGCAGCTATGGGACTAGCGGGGAATCCTACGAGCAGTACTTC. It codes for CASSYGTSGESYEQYF.

This chain connects TRBV27 to TRBJ2-1, with 10 bases identical to TRBD2. CDR1 and CDR2 (germline): MNHEY, SMNVEV (reference sequence). V lost 6 bases, J lost 10 bases, and 6 bases stayed unmatched. CDR3 length: 13 residues. In DNA, the CDR3 is TGTGCCAGCAGGGCTAGCGGGGGACAAGAGCAGTTCTTC. Its protein product is CASRASGGQEQFF.

In this sample, this clone turned up a few times. The chain links TRBV10-3 to TRBJ2-3; D possibly corresponds to TRBD2 (7 bases). Germline V lookup: CDR1 ENHRY, CDR2 SYGVKD. V gave up 2 bases and J gave up 4 bases, with 22 bases separating them. The CDR3 runs 18 residues. The CDR3, as DNA: TGTGCCATCAGTGAGACGGCGATCCAAGGGGGGAGGGCAGATACGCAGTATTTT. Its protein product is CAISETAIQGGRADTQYF.